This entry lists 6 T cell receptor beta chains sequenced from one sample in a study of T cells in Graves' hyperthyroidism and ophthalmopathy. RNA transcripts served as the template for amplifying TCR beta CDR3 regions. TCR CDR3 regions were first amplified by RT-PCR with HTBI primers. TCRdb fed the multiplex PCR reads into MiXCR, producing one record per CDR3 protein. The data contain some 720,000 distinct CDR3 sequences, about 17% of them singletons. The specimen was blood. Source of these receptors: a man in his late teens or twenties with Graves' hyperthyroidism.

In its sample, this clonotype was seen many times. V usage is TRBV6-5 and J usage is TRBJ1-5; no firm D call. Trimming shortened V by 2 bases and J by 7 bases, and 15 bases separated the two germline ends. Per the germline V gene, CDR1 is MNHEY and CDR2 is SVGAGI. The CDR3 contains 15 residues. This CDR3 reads CASSYRRGEGQPQHF. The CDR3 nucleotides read TGTGCCAGCAGTTACCGGCGGGGTGAAGGGCAGCCCCAGCATTTT.

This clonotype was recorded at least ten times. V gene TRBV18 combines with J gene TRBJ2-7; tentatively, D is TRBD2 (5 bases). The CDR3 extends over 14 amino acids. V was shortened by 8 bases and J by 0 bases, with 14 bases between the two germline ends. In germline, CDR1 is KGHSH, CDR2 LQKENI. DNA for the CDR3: TGTGCCAGCCGCCGCGAGGGCCTCTCCTACGAGCAGTACTTC. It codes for CASRREGLSYEQYF.

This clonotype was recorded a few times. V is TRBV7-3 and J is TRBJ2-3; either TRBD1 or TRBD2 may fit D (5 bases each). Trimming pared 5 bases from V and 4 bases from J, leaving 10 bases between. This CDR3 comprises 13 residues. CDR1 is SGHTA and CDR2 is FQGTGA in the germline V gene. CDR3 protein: CASSQRGADTQYF. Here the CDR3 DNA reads TGTGCCAGCAGCCAAAGGGGAGCAGATACGCAGTATTTT.

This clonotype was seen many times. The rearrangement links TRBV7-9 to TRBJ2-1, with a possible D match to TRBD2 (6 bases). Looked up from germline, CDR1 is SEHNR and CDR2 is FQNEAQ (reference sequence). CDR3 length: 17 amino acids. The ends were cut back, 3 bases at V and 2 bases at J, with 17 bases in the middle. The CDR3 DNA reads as TGTGCCAGCAGCTTTGGAGGGGCTATCCCCCCCTACAATGAGCAGTTCTTC. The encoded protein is CASSFGGAIPPYNEQFF. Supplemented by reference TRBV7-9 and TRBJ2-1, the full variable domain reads DTGVSQNPRHKITKRGQNVTFRCDPISEHNRLYWYRQTLGQGPEFLTYFQNEAQLEKSRLLSDRFSAERPKGSFSTLEIQRTEQGDSAMYLCASSFGGAIPPYNEQFFGPGTRLTVL.

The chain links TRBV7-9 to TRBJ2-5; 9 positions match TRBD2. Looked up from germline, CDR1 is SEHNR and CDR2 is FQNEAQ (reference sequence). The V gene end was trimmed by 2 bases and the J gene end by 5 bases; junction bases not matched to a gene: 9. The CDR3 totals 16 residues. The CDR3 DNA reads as TGTGCCAGCAGCTTATTTCTCGCGGGAGGGATTGAGACCCAGTACTTC. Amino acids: CASSLFLAGGIETQYF.

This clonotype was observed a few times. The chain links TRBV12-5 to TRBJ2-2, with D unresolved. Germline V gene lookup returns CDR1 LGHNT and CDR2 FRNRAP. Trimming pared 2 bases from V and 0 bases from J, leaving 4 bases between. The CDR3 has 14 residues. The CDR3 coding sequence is TGTGCTAGTGGTTTGAGTACGAACACCGGGGAGCTGTTTTTT. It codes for CASGLSTNTGELFF. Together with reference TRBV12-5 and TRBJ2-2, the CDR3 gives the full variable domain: DARVTQTPRHKVTEMGQEVTMRCQPILGHNTVFWYRQTMMQGLELLAYFRNRAPLDDSGMPKDRFSAEMPDATLATLKIQPSEPRDSAVYFCASGLSTNTGELFFGEGSRLTVL.